This T cell receptor (beta chain) appears in the sequencing data of a study of control samples from healthy donors and cancer patients. This CDR3 comprises 14 residues. CDR1 MNHEY and CDR2 SVGEGT come from the germline V gene. V was shortened by 3 bases and J by 7 bases, with 16 bases between the two germline ends. The method was immunoSEQ multiplex PCR; TCRdb's version includes in-frame clones alone and lacks a portion of them. The data hold roughly 90,000 clones, with roughly four fifths observed a single time. This clone was counted once. The TCR sequence derives from a woman in her sixties in good health. The chain links TRBV6-2 or TRBV6-3 to TRBJ2-7; D gene uncertain. The sequenced sample was blood. The CDR3 spells CASSYSRTVYEQYF. The DNA of the CDR3 is TGTGCCAGCAGTTATTCCCGGACGGTGTATGAGCAGTACTTC.